These 27 T cell receptor beta chains originate from one sample sequenced in a study of neurological immune-mediated disorders. TCRdb itself ran the 5' RACE reads through MiXCR, one entry per CDR3 protein. The table includes fewer than 60,000 distinct CDR3 sequences, less than 15% detected once. Stated time point: longitudinal time-point 2. The sequencing input was PBMCs. The receptor set was obtained from a male donor with HTLV-1-associated myelopathy (HAM/TSP).

There are many counts of this clonotype. This chain's CDR3 is CASSPGRGHQPQHF. CDR3 nucleotide sequence: TGTGCCAGCAGCCCAGGTAGGGGGCACCAGCCCCAGCATTTT. The chain employs TRBV7-2 and TRBJ1-5; TRBD1 agrees at 7 bases. The V and J ends lost 5 bases and 7 bases, in that order; junction bases with no gene match: 8. From germline, CDR1 is SGHTA and CDR2 FQGNSA. The CDR3 has 14 residues.

V is TRBV5-1 and J is TRBJ2-5; D not resolved. CDR1 and CDR2 from the germline V gene are SGHRS and YFSETQ. This CDR3 is 13 amino acids long. V lost 3 bases to trimming and J lost 7 bases, with 13 bases between them. CDR3 coding DNA: TGCGCCAGCAGCTCCGGGTCCGAAGTGACCCAGTACTTC. It specifies CASSSGSEVTQYF.

The table lists this clonotype with many counts. The rearrangement joins TRBV3-1 to TRBJ2-5; 7 positions match TRBD2. The CDR3 runs to 14 residues. The germline gives CDR1 LGHDT, CDR2 YNNKEL (reference sequence). Trimming at V came to 5 bases and at J to 3 bases, leaving 6 bases not matched to a gene. This chain's CDR3 is CASSLAGVKETQYF. CDR3 in DNA: TGTGCCAGCAGCTTAGCGGGTGTGAAAGAGACCCAGTACTTC.

The chain recombines TRBV7-3 with TRBJ2-1, with 9 bases that match TRBD2. With V trimmed by 6 bases and J by 9 bases, 12 bases remained unmatched. The germline V gene encodes CDR1 SGHTA and CDR2 FQGTGA. The CDR3 loop spans 15 amino acids. The CDR3 sequence: CASSGLAGDETEQFF. In nucleotides, the CDR3 is TGTGCCAGCAGTGGGTTAGCGGGGGATGAAACTGAGCAGTTCTTC. The full variable domain, its missing parts supplied by reference TRBV7-3 and TRBJ2-1, is GAGVSQTPSNKVTEKGKYVELRCDPISGHTALYWYRQSLGQGPEFLIYFQGTGAADDSGLPNDRFFAVRPEGSVSTLKIQRTERGDSAVYLCASSGLAGDETEQFFGPGTRLTVL.

At least ten counts were recorded for this clonotype. The chain employs TRBV5-1 and TRBJ1-4, with D unclear. Germline CDR1 and CDR2: SGHRS and YFSETQ. The V end was cut by 5 bases, the J end by 0 bases, with 8 bases between. The CDR3 contains 14 residues. CDR3 loop: CASRHTATNEKLFF. CDR3 nucleotide sequence: TGCGCCAGCAGACATACAGCAACTAATGAAAAACTGTTTTTT.

This clonotype was picked up many times. The chain couples TRBV7-9 to TRBJ2-6; TRBD1 agrees at 7 bases. The CDR3 is 16 residues long. Trimming cost V 4 bases and J 0 bases; bases outside gene matches: 3. Per the germline V gene, CDR1 is SEHNR and CDR2 is FQNEAQ (reference sequence). The CDR3 DNA reads as TGTGCCAGCAGCTCGAGGGGGCTCTCTGGGGCCAACGTCCTGACTTTC. It encodes CASSSRGLSGANVLTF.

The sample holds many counts of this clonotype. V gene TRBV18 combines with J gene TRBJ2-1; tentative D call: TRBD1 (5 bases). This CDR3 comprises 12 residues. The germline V and J ends were trimmed by 6 bases and 7 bases, with 10 bases remaining between them. Germline V gene sequence: CDR1 KGHSH, CDR2 LQKENI. CDR3 sequence (DNA): TGTGCCAGCTCCCCAGGGATGAATGAGCAGTTCTTC. The encoded protein is CASSPGMNEQFF.

This clonotype was observed at least ten times. J is TRBJ1-2 and V is TRBV27, with D uncertain. Trimming left V 7 bases short and J 8 bases short, with 14 bases between. The germline gives CDR1 MNHEY, CDR2 SMNVEV (reference sequence). The CDR3 length is 12 residues. The CDR3 region is CASKASVGGYTF. Here the CDR3 DNA reads TGTGCCAGCAAAGCATCAGTAGGCGGCTACACCTTC.

This clonotype was picked up many times. The genes are TRBV20-1 and TRBJ1-4; 7 nucleotides agree with TRBD1. CDR1 is DFQATT and CDR2 is SNEGSKA in the germline V gene (reference sequence). The length of the CDR3 is 18 residues. The J segment lost 4 bases and the V segment lost 3 bases, leaving 17 bases of the junction unmatched. The CDR3 protein is CSARGMGRSGQLNEKLFF. The CDR3 bases are TGCAGTGCTAGGGGGATGGGTAGGTCGGGACAGCTTAATGAAAAACTGTTTTTT.

This clonotype was counted at least ten times. The chain couples TRBV19 to TRBJ2-7, with D possibly matching TRBD1 (6 bases). Germline V gene sequence: CDR1 LNHDA, CDR2 SQIVND (reference sequence). Trimming cost V 1 base and J 6 bases, with 7 bases left between them. The CDR3 consists of 12 residues. This CDR3 reads CASSIGDTEQYF. Written as DNA, the CDR3 is TGTGCCAGTAGTATAGGGGACACCGAGCAGTACTTC.

This clonotype was counted at least ten times. The rearrangement joins TRBV7-2 to TRBJ2-1; tentatively, D is TRBD1 (6 bases). The germline V and J ends were trimmed by 7 bases and 6 bases, with 13 bases remaining between them. CDR3 size: 13 residues. Germline V gene data show CDR1 as SGHTA and CDR2 as FQGNSA. CDR3 amino acids: CASMRQGRNEQFF. CDR3 DNA: TGTGCCAGCATGAGGCAGGGGCGCAATGAGCAGTTCTTC.

This clonotype was counted many times. The chain carries TRBV20-1 and TRBJ2-5, with 11 nucleotides matching TRBD2. The CDR3 totals 15 residues. Germline trimming cut 6 bases from V and 5 bases from J; bases unmatched to any gene: 11. Per the germline V gene, CDR1 is DFQATT and CDR2 is SNEGSKA (reference sequence). CDR3 sequence: CSASRPSGGLETQYF. CDR3 coding DNA: TGCAGTGCCAGCCGTCCTAGCGGGGGGTTGGAGACCCAGTACTTC.

This clonotype was observed at least ten times. The V and J genes are TRBV5-1 and TRBJ1-3; D is uncertain. Trimming left V 3 bases short and J 0 bases short, with 16 bases between. The CDR3 spans 17 residues. Germline loops: CDR1 SGHRS, CDR2 YFSETQ. CDR3 nucleotide sequence: TGCGCCAGCAGCTCGGACGTGGGCCCTGGCTCTGGAAACACCATATATTTT. Protein: CASSSDVGPGSGNTIYF. The whole variable domain, filled in from reference TRBV5-1 and TRBJ1-3, reads KAGVTQTPRYLIKTRGQQVTLSCSPISGHRSVSWYQQTPGQGLQFLFEYFSETQRNKGNFPGRFSGRQFSNSRSEMNVSTLELGDSALYLCASSSDVGPGSGNTIYFGEGSWLTVV.

This clonotype occurred many times. The V and J genes are TRBV5-1 and TRBJ1-1; 8 nucleotides match TRBD1. J lost 5 bases, V lost 4 bases, and 7 bases had no gene match. The germline V gene has CDR1 SGHRS and CDR2 YFSETQ. The CDR3 extends over 14 amino acids. CDR3: CASSDTTGGTEAFF. DNA for the CDR3: TGCGCCAGCAGCGACACTACAGGGGGGACTGAAGCTTTCTTT.

This clonotype was seen repeatedly, ten times or more. The V gene is TRBV7-2, the J gene TRBJ1-2, with 11 bases aligning to TRBD1. The length of the CDR3 is 15 residues. Trimming at V came to 5 bases and at J to 4 bases, leaving 6 bases not matched to a gene. Germline V gives CDR1 SGHTA, CDR2 FQGNSA. CDR3 DNA: TGTGCCAGCAGCCCAGAGGGACAGGGGGTCTATGGCTACACCTTC. This encodes CASSPEGQGVYGYTF.

The sample holds many counts of this clonotype. The CDR3 region is CASSVQGEITEAFF. In DNA, the CDR3 is TGTGCCAGCAGCGTACAGGGGGAGATCACTGAAGCTTTCTTT. The chain recombines TRBV7-2 with TRBJ1-1; TRBD1 matches 8 bases. V lost 5 bases, J lost 4 bases, and 6 bases stayed unmatched. From germline, CDR1 is SGHTA and CDR2 FQGNSA. The CDR3 totals 14 residues.

This clonotype was recorded at least ten times. V and J are TRBV7-9 and TRBJ2-3; D unclear. Trimming pared 3 bases from V and 5 bases from J, leaving 9 bases between. Per germline, CDR1 SEHNR and CDR2 FQNEAQ (reference sequence). This CDR3 is 13 amino acids long. The CDR3 spells CASSFGVEDTQYF. CDR3 coding DNA: TGTGCCAGCAGCTTTGGAGTGGAAGATACGCAGTATTTT.

About this clonotype: Given a much more abundant clone one base away, this may be a read error. The DNA for the CDR3 is TGTGCCAGCAGCCTCGGGACAGTGGGCATGGGAGAGACCCAGTACTTC. Its protein product is CASSLGTVGMGETQYF. The chain couples TRBV7-6 to TRBJ2-5; the match to TRBD1 covers 7 bases. Germline trimming cut 5 bases from V and 4 bases from J; bases unmatched to any gene: 13. The CDR3 is 16 residues long. CDR1 and CDR2 (germline): SGHVS, FNYEAQ.

The sample holds many counts of this clonotype. J is TRBJ1-5 and V is TRBV7-8; TRBD1 is a possible D gene (5 bases). CDR1 SGHVS and CDR2 FQNEAQ come from the germline V gene. Deletions cut 4 bases from V and 6 bases from J, with 13 bases between. The CDR3 spans 14 residues. The CDR3 coding sequence is TGTGCCAGCAGCTGGACAAGAGCCGTTCAGCCCCAGCATTTT. Its translation: CASSWTRAVQPQHF.

The chain employs TRBV12-3 or TRBV12-4 and TRBJ1-5, with D perhaps matching TRBD1 or TRBD2 (6 bases each). TRBJ2-3 explains the end of the DNA better; the J call may be wrong. The CDR3 covers 14 residues. The CDR3 nucleotides read TGTGCCAGCAGTTTGAGGGGGGCTGGCCAGCCCCAGTATTTT. It yields the protein CASSLRGAGQPQYF.

This clonotype appeared many times. V and J are TRBV7-9 and TRBJ2-1; unclear D gene. V lost 4 bases and J 7 bases, leaving 8 bases between the germline ends. The CDR3 runs 12 residues. Looked up from germline, CDR1 is SEHNR and CDR2 is FQNEAQ (reference sequence). CDR3 region: CASSSGWNEQFF. The CDR3 nucleotides are TGTGCCAGCAGCTCCGGGTGGAATGAGCAGTTCTTC.

This clonotype occurred many times. The chain is built from TRBV24-1 and TRBJ2-1; 14 bases match TRBD2. V was clipped by 0 bases and J by 5 bases; unmatched bases: 8. The CDR3 has 19 amino acids. The germline V gene has CDR1 KGHDR and CDR2 SFDVKD. The CDR3 reads CATSDLPGTSGGLDNEQFF. The CDR3 DNA sequence: TGTGCCACCAGTGATTTGCCCGGGACTAGCGGGGGCCTAGACAATGAGCAGTTCTTC.

This clonotype was seen repeatedly, ten times or more. The chain links TRBV6-5 to TRBJ1-1; TRBD1 aligns across 8 bases. CDR3 length equals 15 residues. V was clipped by 4 bases and J by 2 bases; unmatched bases: 6. From germline, CDR1 is MNHEY and CDR2 SVGAGI. CDR3 sequence reads: CASSSTGAPNTEAFF. As DNA, the CDR3 is TGTGCCAGCAGTTCGACAGGGGCCCCAAACACTGAAGCTTTCTTT.

This clonotype was counted at least ten times. The chain links TRBV5-1 to TRBJ2-3; 8 bases are shared with TRBD2. CDR1 and CDR2 (germline): SGHRS, YFSETQ. This CDR3 spans 13 amino acids. J was trimmed by 5 bases and V by 7 bases; bases with no gene match: 6. CDR3: CASRGLAQDTQYF. The CDR3 DNA reads TGCGCCAGCCGCGGACTAGCCCAAGATACGCAGTATTTT.

This clonotype was seen repeatedly, ten times or more. The chain joins TRBV7-2 to TRBJ2-1, with 10 bases lining up with TRBD2. V dropped 5 bases and J dropped 4; count of bases not matched to a gene: 5. There are 15 residues in the CDR3. The V gene's germline CDR1 is SGHTA and CDR2 FQGNSA. CDR3 sequence: CASSATSGVYNEQFF. The DNA of the CDR3 is TGTGCCAGCAGCGCAACTAGCGGGGTGTACAATGAGCAGTTCTTC.

This clonotype was observed many times. This chain joins TRBV20-1 and TRBJ2-1, with D perhaps TRBD2 (6 bases). The CDR3 runs to 15 residues. Germline CDR1 reads DFQATT; CDR2 reads SNEGSKA (reference sequence). V was cut by 8 bases and J by 0 bases, with 17 bases left in between. The CDR3: CSPPMGGFSYNEQFF. As DNA, the CDR3 is TGCAGTCCCCCGATGGGGGGTTTCTCCTACAATGAGCAGTTCTTC.

This clonotype was seen many times. The chain has TRBV20-1 and TRBJ1-6, with D perhaps TRBD1 (6 bases). Trimming cost V 0 bases and J 10 bases, with 13 bases left between them. Germline V gene sequence: CDR1 DFQATT, CDR2 SNEGSKA (reference sequence). The CDR3 consists of 14 residues. CDR3 DNA sequence: TGCAGTGCTAGAGATCAGGGGACATTGTCACCCCTCCACTTT. Translating gives CSARDQGTLSPLHF.